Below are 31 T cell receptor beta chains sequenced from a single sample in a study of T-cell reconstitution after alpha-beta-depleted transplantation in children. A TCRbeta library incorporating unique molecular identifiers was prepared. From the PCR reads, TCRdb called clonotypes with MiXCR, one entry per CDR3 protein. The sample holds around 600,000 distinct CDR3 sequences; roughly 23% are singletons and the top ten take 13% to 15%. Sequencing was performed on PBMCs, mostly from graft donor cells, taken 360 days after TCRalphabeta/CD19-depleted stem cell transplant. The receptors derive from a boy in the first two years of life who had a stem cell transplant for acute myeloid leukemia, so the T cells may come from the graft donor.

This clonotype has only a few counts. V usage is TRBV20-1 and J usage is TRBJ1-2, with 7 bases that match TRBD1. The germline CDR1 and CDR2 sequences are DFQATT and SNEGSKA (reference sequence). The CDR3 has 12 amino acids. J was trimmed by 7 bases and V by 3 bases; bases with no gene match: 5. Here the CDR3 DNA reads TGCAGTGCTAGGACAGGGCACAGTGGCTACACCTTC. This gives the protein CSARTGHSGYTF.

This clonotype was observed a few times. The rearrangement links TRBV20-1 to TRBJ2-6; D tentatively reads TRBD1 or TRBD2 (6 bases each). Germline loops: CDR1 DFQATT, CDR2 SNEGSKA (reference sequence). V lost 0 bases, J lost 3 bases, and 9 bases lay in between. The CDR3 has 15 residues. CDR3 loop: CSARERGRGANVLTF. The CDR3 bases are TGCAGTGCTAGAGAACGGGGGCGTGGGGCCAACGTCCTGACTTTC.

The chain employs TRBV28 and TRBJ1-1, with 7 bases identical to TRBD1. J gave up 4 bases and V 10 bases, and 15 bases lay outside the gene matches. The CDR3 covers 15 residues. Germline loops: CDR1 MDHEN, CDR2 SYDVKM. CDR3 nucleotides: TGTGCCACCAGGAGGGAGGAGGGGGCAGGCACTGAAGCTTTCTTT. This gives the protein CATRREEGAGTEAFF.

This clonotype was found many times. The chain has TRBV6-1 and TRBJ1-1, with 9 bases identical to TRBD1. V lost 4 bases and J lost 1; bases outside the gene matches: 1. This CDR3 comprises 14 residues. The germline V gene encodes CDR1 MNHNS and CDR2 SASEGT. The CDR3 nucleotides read TGTGCCAGCAGTGCGGGACAGGGGAACACTGAAGCTTTCTTT. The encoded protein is CASSAGQGNTEAFF.

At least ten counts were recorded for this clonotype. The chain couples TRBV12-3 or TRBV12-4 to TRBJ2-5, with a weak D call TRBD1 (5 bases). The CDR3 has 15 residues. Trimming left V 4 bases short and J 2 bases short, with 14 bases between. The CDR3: CASSSQGRRQETQYF. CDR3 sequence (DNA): TGTGCCAGCAGTTCCCAGGGTCGGCGACAAGAGACCCAGTACTTC.

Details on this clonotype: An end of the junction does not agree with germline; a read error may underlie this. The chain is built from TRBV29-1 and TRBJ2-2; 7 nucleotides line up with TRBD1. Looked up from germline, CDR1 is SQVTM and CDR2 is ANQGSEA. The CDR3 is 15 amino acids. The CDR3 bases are TGCAGCGTTCAAGAGAGACAGGGGAACACCGGGGAGCTGTTTTTT. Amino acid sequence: CSVQERQGNTGELFF.

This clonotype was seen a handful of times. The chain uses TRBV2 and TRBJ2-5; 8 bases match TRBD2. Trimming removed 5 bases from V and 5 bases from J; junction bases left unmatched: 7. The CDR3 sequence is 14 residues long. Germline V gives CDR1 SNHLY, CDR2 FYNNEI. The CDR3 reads CASSRRGAGETQYF. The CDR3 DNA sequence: TGTGCCAGCAGTAGGCGGGGGGCCGGGGAGACCCAGTACTTC.

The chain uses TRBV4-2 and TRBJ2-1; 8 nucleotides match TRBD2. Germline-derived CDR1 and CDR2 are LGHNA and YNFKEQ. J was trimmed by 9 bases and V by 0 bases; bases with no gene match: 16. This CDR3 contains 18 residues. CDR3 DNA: TGTGCCAGCAGCCAAGATGCAGTAGCCGGGGGGGCTTGGGGTGAGCAGTTCTTC. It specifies CASSQDAVAGGAWGEQFF.

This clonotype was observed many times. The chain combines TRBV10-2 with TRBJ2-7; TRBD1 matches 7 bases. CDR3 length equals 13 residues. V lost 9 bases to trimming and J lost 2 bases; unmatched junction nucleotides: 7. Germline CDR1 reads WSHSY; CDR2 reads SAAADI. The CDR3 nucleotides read TGCGCCAGTACACAGGGGTTGACCTACGAGCAGTACTTC. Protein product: CASTQGLTYEQYF.

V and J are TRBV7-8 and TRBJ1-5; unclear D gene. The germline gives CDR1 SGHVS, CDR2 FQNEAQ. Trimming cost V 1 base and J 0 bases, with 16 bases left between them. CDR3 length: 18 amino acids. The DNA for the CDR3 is TGTGCCAGCAGCTTAGGAGGAACAGTCTGGTATAGCAATCAGCCCCAGCATTTT. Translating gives CASSLGGTVWYSNQPQHF.

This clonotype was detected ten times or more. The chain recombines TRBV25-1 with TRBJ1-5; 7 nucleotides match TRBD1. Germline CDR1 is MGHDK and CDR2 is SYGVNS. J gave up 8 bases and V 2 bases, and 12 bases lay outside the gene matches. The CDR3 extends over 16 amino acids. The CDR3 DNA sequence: TGTGCCAGCAGTGAACCCGGGACAGTTGGGGTTGAGCCCCAGCATTTT. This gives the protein CASSEPGTVGVEPQHF.

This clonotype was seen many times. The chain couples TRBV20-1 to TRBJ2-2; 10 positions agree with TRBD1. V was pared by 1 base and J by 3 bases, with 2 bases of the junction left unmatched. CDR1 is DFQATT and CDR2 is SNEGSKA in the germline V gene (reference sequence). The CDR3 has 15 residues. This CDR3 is CSARADRGHTGELFF. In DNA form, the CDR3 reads TGCAGTGCTAGAGCAGACAGGGGGCACACCGGGGAGCTGTTTTTT.

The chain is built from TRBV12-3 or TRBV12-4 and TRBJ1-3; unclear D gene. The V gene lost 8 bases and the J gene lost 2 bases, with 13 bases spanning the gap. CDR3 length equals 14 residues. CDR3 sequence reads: CASGRPVTGNTIYF. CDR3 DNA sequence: TGTGCCAGCGGACGCCCAGTGACTGGAAACACCATATATTTT.

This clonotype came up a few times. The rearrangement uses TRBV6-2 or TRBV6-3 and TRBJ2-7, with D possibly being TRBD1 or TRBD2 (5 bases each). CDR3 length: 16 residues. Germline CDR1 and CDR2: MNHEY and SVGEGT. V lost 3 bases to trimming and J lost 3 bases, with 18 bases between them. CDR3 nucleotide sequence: TGTGCCAGCAGTTATTTTGGGACCTCGAGGGGCTACGAGCAGTACTTC. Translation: CASSYFGTSRGYEQYF.

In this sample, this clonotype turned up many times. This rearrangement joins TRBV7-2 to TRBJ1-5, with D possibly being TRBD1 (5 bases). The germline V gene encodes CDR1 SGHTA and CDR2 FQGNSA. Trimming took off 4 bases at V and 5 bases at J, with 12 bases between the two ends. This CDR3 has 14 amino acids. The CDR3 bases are TGTGCCAGCAGCTGGCAGGGACTCCATCAGCCCCAGCATTTT. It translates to CASSWQGLHQPQHF.

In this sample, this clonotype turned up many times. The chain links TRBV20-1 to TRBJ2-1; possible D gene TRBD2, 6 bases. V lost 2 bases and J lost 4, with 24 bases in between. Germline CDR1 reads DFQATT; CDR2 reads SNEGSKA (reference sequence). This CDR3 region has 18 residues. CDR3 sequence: CSARFSGGLHREYNEQFF. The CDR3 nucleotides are TGCAGTGCTAGATTTAGTGGGGGACTCCACCGCGAGTACAATGAGCAGTTCTTC.

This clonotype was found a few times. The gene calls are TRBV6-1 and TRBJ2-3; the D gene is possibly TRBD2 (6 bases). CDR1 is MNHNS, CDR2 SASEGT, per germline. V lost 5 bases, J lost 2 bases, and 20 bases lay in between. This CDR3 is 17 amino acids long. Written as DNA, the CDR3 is TGTGCCAGCAGTCCCCTGCAAGGAGGGACGATCACAGATACGCAGTATTTT. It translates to CASSPLQGGTITDTQYF.

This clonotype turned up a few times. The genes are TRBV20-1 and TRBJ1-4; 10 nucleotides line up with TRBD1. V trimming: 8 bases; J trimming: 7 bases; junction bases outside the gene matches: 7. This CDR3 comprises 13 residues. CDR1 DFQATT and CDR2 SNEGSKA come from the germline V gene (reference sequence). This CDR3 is CSCRDRGTEKLFF. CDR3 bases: TGCAGTTGCAGGGACAGGGGTACTGAAAAACTGTTTTTT.

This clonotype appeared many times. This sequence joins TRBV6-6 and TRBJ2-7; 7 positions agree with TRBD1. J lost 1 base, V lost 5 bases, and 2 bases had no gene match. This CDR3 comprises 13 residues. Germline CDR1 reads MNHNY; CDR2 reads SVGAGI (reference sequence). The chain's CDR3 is CASSTGQSYEQYF. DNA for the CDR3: TGTGCCAGCAGTACGGGACAGTCCTACGAGCAGTACTTC.

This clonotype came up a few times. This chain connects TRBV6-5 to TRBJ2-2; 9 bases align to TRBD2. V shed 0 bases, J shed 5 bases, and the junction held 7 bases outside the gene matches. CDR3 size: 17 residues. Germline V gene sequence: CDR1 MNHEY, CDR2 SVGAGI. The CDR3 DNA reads TGTGCCAGCAGTTACTCAGCGGCGGGGGGGCCGACCGGGGAGCTGTTTTTT. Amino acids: CASSYSAAGGPTGELFF.

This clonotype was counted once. CDR3 sequence (DNA): TGTGCCAGCAGAGCCGAGAGGGAGGAGGTTGAAAAACTGTTTTTT. Amino acids: CASRAEREEVEKLFF. The chain joins TRBV12-3 or TRBV12-4 to TRBJ1-4; D ambiguous. Trimming took 6 bases from V and 7 from J, leaving 18 bases between them. The CDR3 length is 15 residues.

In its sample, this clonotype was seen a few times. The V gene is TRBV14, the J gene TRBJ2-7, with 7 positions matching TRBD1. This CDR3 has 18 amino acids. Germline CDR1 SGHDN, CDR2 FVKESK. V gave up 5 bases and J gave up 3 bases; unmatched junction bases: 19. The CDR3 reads CASSKGLWTGQGIYEQYV. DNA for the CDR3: TGTGCCAGCAGCAAAGGATTATGGACAGGACAAGGGATCTACGAGCAGTACGTC.

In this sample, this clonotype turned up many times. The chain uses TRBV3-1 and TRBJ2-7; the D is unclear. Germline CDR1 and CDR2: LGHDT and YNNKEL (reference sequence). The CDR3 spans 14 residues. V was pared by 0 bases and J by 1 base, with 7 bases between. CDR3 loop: CASSQELGSYEQYF. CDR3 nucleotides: TGTGCCAGCAGCCAAGAGTTGGGGTCCTACGAGCAGTACTTC.

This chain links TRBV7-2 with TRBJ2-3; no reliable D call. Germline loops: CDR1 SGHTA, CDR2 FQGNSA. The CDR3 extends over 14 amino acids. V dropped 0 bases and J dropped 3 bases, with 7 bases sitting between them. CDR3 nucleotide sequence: TGTGCCAGCAGCTTAGCAGGGTTTACAGATACGCAGTATTTT. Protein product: CASSLAGFTDTQYF.

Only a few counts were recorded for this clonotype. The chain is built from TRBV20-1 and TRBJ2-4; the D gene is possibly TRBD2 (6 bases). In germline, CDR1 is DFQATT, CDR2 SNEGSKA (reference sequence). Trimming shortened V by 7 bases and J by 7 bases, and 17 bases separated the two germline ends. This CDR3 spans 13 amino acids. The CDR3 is CSVPPRGSNIQYF. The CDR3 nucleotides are TGCAGTGTCCCCCCACGGGGGAGCAACATTCAGTACTTC.

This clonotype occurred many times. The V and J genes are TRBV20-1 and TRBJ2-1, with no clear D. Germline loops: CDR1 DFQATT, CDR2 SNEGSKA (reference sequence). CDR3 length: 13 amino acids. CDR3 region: CRIHSGQVNEQFF. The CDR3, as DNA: TGCAGGATTCACTCCGGGCAGGTCAATGAGCAGTTCTTC.

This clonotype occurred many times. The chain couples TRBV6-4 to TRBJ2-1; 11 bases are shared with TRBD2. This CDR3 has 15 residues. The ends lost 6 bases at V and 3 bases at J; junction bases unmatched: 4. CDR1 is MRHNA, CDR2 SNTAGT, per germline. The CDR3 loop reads CASRVAGGIYNEQFF. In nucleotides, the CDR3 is TGTGCCAGCAGGGTAGCGGGGGGGATCTACAATGAGCAGTTCTTC.

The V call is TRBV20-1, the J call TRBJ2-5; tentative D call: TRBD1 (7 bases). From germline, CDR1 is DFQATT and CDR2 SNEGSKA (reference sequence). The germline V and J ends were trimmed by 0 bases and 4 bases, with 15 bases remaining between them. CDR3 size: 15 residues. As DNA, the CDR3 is TGCAGTGCTAGAGATAGGGGCCAGGGGGGAGAGACCCAGTACTTC. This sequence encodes CSARDRGQGGETQYF.

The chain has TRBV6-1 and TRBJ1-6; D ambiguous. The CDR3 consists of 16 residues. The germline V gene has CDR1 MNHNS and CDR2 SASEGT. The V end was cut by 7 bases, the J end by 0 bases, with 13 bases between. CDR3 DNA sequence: TGTGCCAGCACCCTTACTGGGAGCTCCTATAATTCACCCCTCCACTTT. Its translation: CASTLTGSSYNSPLHF.

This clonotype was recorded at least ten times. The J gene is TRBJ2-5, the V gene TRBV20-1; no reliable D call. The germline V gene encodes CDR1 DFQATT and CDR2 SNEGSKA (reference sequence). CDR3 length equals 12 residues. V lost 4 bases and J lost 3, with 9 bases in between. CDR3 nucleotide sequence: TGCAGTGCTAATATAGGAGAAGAGACCCAGTACTTC. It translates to CSANIGEETQYF.

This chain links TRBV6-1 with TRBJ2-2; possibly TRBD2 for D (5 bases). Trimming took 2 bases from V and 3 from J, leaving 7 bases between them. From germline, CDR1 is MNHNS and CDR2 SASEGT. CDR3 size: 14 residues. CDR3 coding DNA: TGTGCCAGCAGTGAACGGGGAGACACCGGGGAGCTGTTTTTT. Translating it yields CASSERGDTGELFF.